What follows is one TCR beta chain and its context. The CDR3 is 16 residues long. The V gene lost 4 bases and the J gene lost 7 bases, with 21 bases spanning the gap. Germline values: CDR1 SGHNT, CDR2 YYREEE (reference sequence). The data were taken from a study of blood T cell repertoires in COVID-19. TCRdb keeps only in-frame clones here, not all; method: immunoSEQ multiplex PCR. This table has around 110,000 clones, roughly 81% appearing once. Sequenced: peripheral blood. The receptor's source is a man in his forties with acute or convalescent COVID-19. The chain combines TRBV5-4 with TRBJ2-1; TRBD2 might be the D (7 bases). CDR3 residues: CASSPQKGGTWNEQFF. Here the CDR3 DNA reads TGTGCCAGCAGCCCTCAGAAGGGGGGGACCTGGAATGAGCAGTTCTTC.